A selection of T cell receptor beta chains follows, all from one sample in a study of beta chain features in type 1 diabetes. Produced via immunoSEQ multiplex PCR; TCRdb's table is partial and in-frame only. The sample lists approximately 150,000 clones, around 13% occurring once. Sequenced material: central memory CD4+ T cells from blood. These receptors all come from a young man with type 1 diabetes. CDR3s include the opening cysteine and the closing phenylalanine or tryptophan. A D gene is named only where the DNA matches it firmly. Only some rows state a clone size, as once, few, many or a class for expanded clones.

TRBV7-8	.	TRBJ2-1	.	TGTGCCAGCAGTTCAGGAAACGGTCTAGAGCAGTTCTTC	CASSSGNGLEQFF
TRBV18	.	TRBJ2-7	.	TGTGCCAGCTCCCAAGGATCAGGGGCCGAGCAGTACTTC	CASSQGSGAEQYF
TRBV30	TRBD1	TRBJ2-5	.	TGTGCCTGGAGTCCCCAGGGGGCATCCACGGAGACCCAGTACTTC	CAWSPQGASTETQYF
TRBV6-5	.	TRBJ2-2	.	TGTGCCAGCAGCCACACAGGGACGAACACCGGGGAGCTGTTTTTT	CASSHTGTNTGELFF
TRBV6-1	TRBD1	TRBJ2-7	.	TGTGCCAGCAGTGAACGGGGGGACAGGGGAGTCGACGAGCAGTACTTC	CASSERGDRGVDEQYF
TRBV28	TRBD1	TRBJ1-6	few	TGTGCCAGCAGTTCGGGGACAGATAATTCACCCCTCCACTTT	CASSSGTDNSPLHF
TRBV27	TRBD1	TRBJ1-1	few	TGTGCCAGCAGTTTACTCTTAACAGGGGGTGTGAATGAAGCTTTCTTT	CASSLLLTGGVNEAFF
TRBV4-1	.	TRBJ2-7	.	TGCGCCAGCACCTGGAGCGAGCAGTACTTC	CASTWSEQYF
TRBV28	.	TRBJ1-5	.	TGTGCCAGCAGTCGCAGACTAGCTGGTCAGCCCCAGCATTTT	CASSRRLAGQPQHF
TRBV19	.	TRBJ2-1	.	TGTGCCAGTCTTGGGAAGGACTACAATGAGCAGTTCTTC	CASLGKDYNEQFF
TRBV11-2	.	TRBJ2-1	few	TGTGCCAGCAGCGCACATGAGTCGGAGCAGTTCTTC	CASSAHESEQFF
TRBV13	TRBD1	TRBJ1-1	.	TGTGCCAGCAGCCCCCGCCGGGCGGAGTGGAGGGGGCCGGGGACTGAAGCTTTCTTT	CASSPRRAEWRGPGTEAFF
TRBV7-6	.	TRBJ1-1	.	TGTGCCAGCAGCTTAAGTGGAGCAAACACTGAAGCTTTCTTT	CASSLSGANTEAFF
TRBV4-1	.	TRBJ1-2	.	TGCGCCAGCAGCCAAGACTGGCAGGGAGGTGGCTACACCTTC	CASSQDWQGGGYTF
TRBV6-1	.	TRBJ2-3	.	TGTGCCAGCAGTGAAGTGGGGTATACGCAGTATTTT	CASSEVGYTQYF
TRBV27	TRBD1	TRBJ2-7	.	TGTGCCAGCAGTCCCCCGGGACAGGACTTTTACGAGCAGTACTTC	CASSPPGQDFYEQYF
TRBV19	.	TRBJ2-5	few	TGTGCCAGTAGTGCCTACAGGGAACAAGAGACCCAGTACTTC	CASSAYREQETQYF
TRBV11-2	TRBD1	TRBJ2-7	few	TGTGCCAGCAGCTCCCGGACAGGGGAGCAGTACTTC	CASSSRTGEQYF
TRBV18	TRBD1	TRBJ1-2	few	TGTGCCAGCTCAGGACAGGGCGACTATGGCTACACCTTC	CASSGQGDYGYTF
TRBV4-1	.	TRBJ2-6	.	TGCGCCAGCAGCCAGCAATCTGGGGCCAACGTCCTGACTTTC	CASSQQSGANVLTF
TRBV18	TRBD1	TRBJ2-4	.	TGTGCCAGCTCACCACCGGGACAGATTCCTGGGGCCAAAAACATTCAGTACTTC	CASSPPGQIPGAKNIQYF
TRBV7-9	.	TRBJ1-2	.	TGTGCCAGCAGCTTATCAAATCGCCCCGAAACCAGCTACACCTTC	CASSLSNRPETSYTF
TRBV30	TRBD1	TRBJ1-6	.	TGTGCCTGGAGTCACGGGACAGGGTCCACCCTCCACTTT	CAWSHGTGSTLHF
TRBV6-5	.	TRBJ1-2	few	TGTGCCAGCAGCCGGGGGTCGAAAGGCTACACCTTC	CASSRGSKGYTF
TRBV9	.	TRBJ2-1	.	TGTGCCAGCAGCTCCCAGGGAGGGGGTGAGCAGTTCTTC	CASSSQGGGEQFF
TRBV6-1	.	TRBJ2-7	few	TGTGCCAGCAGCATCCTCGACGAGCAGTACTTC	CASSILDEQYF
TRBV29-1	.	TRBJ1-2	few	TGCAGCGTTTGGGGGGCTGGAGGCTACACCTTC	CSVWGAGGYTF
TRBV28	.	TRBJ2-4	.	TGTGCCAGCAGTCCGACCGACAGCCTAGCCAAAAACATTCAGTACTTC	CASSPTDSLAKNIQYF
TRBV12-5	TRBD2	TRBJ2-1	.	TGTGCTAGTGCTCCCGGGACTAGCGGCTCCTACAATGAGCAGTTCTTC	CASAPGTSGSYNEQFF
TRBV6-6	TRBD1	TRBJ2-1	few	TGTGCCAGCAGTAGGGACAGCTCAAGGGAGCAGTTCTTC	CASSRDSSREQFF
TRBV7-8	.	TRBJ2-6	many	TGTGCCAGCAGCCCCGCGGGTACTGGGGCCAACGTCCTGACTTTC	CASSPAGTGANVLTF
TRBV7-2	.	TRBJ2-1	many	TGTGCCAGCAGCTTAGCAGGTTCATACAATGAGCAGTTCTTC	CASSLAGSYNEQFF
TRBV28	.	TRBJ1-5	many	TGTGCCAGCAGTTCGGGGCCGGACCCCGGGACCCAGCATTTT	CASSSGPDPGTQHF
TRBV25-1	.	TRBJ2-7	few	TGTGCCAGCAGTGAATGGGACTCCCACTACGAGCAGTACTTC	CASSEWDSHYEQYF
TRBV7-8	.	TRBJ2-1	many	TGTGCCAGCAGCTCCCCGACACGAGGGTCCTACAATGAGCAGTTCTTC	CASSSPTRGSYNEQFF
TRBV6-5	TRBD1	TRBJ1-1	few	TGTGCCAGCACCGTGGGACAGCTAAACACTGAAGCTTTCTTT	CASTVGQLNTEAFF
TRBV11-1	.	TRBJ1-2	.	TGTGCCAGCAGCTTAGGCCAGCGGTATGGCTACACCTTC	CASSLGQRYGYTF
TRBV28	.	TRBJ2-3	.	TGTGCCAGCAGCTCCCCGGGACACCCAGGCTCCACAGATACGCAGTATTTT	CASSSPGHPGSTDTQYF
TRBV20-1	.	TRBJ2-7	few	TGCAGTGCTGTCAACGTACCCGAGCAGTACTTC	CSAVNVPEQYF
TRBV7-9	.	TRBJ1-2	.	TGTGCCAGCAGCTCTAGGGGCGCGGACTATGGCTACACCTTC	CASSSRGADYGYTF
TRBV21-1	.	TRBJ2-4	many	TGTGCCAGCAGCATGCCCGGGGAGGCTCTGTACTTC	CASSMPGEALYF
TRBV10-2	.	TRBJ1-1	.	TGCGCCAGCAGTGAACAGGAGAGCACTGAAGCTTTCTTT	CASSEQESTEAFF
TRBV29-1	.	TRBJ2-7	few	TGCAGCGTTGCATCAGGCTCCTACGAGCAGTACTTC	CSVASGSYEQYF
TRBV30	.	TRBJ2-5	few	TGTGCCTGGAGTGTGGGGTTTGCTAAAGAAACCCAGTACTTC	CAWSVGFAKETQYF
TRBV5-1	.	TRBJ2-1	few	TGCGCCAGCAGCCCGGCCCGGGGCGAGGATGAGCAGTTCTTC	CASSPARGEDEQFF